The rows below give T cell receptor beta chains drawn from one sample of a study of shared clonotypes between healthy human individuals. Profiling relied on immunoSEQ multiplex PCR, and the TCRdb table lists in-frame clones only, not all of them. The data hold about 2.4 million clones, with over 85% observed a single time. Sequences were obtained from naive CD4+ T cells from PBMCs. These receptor sequences come from a man younger than 35 in good health. Some clones in this sample may be carry-over from other donors' samples. Each CDR3 is given with its conserved first and last residue. D genes are given only for firm matches. A clone size is listed for some rows: how often the clone was seen (once, few, many), or a class if it is expanded.

J	V	D	size	CDR3	DNA
TRBJ1-2	TRBV21-1	-	-	CASSKRAYEGANYGYTF	TGTGCCAGCAGCAAAAGGGCTTATGAGGGGGCTAACTATGGCTACACCTTC
TRBJ1-2	TRBV4-1	-	-	CASSQSVVDAYGYTF	TGCGCCAGCAGCCAGTCTGTTGTGGATGCCTATGGCTACACCTTC
TRBJ1-1	TRBV5-4	TRBD1	-	CASSGSGTGNTEAFF	TGTGCCAGCAGCGGTTCCGGGACAGGGAACACTGAAGCTTTCTTT
TRBJ2-3	TRBV28	TRBD1	once	CASSLSQGTDTQYF	TGTGCCAGCAGTTTGTCACAGGGGACAGATACGCAGTATTTT
TRBJ2-1	TRBV9	-	-	CANYRGGIAYNEQFF	TGTGCCAACTACCGAGGGGGTATTGCCTACAATGAGCAGTTCTTC
TRBJ2-1	TRBV5-1	-	-	CASSLGLYNEQFF	TGCGCCAGCAGCTTGGGCCTCTACAATGAGCAGTTCTTC
TRBJ2-1	TRBV6-1	TRBD2	-	CASSSGTSGIDEQFF	TGTGCCAGCAGCTCCGGGACTAGCGGGATCGATGAGCAGTTCTTC
TRBJ1-2	TRBV2	-	few	CASSGGSGYGYTF	TGTGCCAGCTCCGGGGGATCGGGCTATGGCTACACCTTC
TRBJ1-4	TRBV18	-	once	CASSPPLWQQSNEKLFF	TGTGCCAGCTCACCACCACTCTGGCAGCAGTCTAATGAAAAACTGTTTTTT
TRBJ2-2	TRBV7-2	-	once	CASSLSGHDAGELFF	TGTGCCAGCAGCTTATCGGGGCATGATGCCGGGGAGCTGTTTTTT
TRBJ2-7	TRBV28	TRBD1	-	CASSPRTGNNEQYF	TGTGCCAGCAGTCCCAGGACAGGAAACAACGAGCAGTACTTC
TRBJ2-7	TRBV5-4	TRBD2	-	CASSLRGGSYEQYF	TGTGCCAGCAGCCTAAGGGGCGGGAGCTACGAGCAGTACTTC
TRBJ2-2	TRBV11-3	-	-	CASSLSGGSTGELFF	TGTGCCAGCAGCTTATCCGGCGGGTCCACCGGGGAGCTGTTTTTT
TRBJ2-5	TRBV6-5	-	-	CASSYAPGPQETQYF	TGTGCCAGCAGCTACGCGCCGGGACCTCAAGAGACCCAGTACTTC
TRBJ1-2	TRBV29-1	-	-	CSVKGPTARANYGYTF	TGCAGCGTTAAAGGACCGACTGCCCGGGCTAACTATGGCTACACCTTC
TRBJ2-2	TRBV11-2	-	-	CASSLVRVARGPGELFF	TGTGCCAGCAGCTTAGTTCGGGTAGCAAGGGGCCCCGGGGAGCTGTTTTTT
TRBJ2-2	TRBV29-1	TRBD2	-	CSGGAGRDTGELFF	TGCAGCGGCGGGGCAGGGAGGGACACCGGGGAGCTGTTTTTT
TRBJ2-2	TRBV15	-	-	CATSRGAGELFF	TGTGCCACCAGTCGGGGCGCCGGGGAGCTGTTTTTT
TRBJ2-3	TRBV4-2	-	-	CASSQETSTDTQYF	TGTGCCAGCAGCCAAGAGACTAGCACAGATACGCAGTATTTT
TRBJ2-5	TRBV6-5	TRBD1	-	CASSPQGETQYF	TGTGCCAGCAGTCCACAGGGGGAGACCCAGTACTTC
TRBJ2-7	TRBV28	TRBD1	-	CASSLKTGALSSYEQYF	TGTGCCAGCAGTCTAAAGACAGGGGCGTTAAGCTCCTACGAGCAGTACTTC
TRBJ2-7	TRBV6-5	TRBD1	-	CASSKTGNPYEQYF	TGTGCCAGCAGTAAGACAGGGAACCCCTACGAGCAGTACTTC
TRBJ2-1	TRBV28	TRBD2	-	CASSLLAGVPNEQFF	TGTGCCAGCAGCCTACTAGCGGGAGTCCCCAATGAGCAGTTCTTC
TRBJ1-5	TRBV5-1	-	-	CASSLAGGNNQPQHF	TGCGCCAGCAGCTTGGCCGGAGGGAACAATCAGCCCCAGCATTTT
TRBJ1-2	TRBV2	TRBD1	-	CASRVDRGDRGYTF	TGTGCCAGCAGGGTAGACAGGGGTGATCGCGGCTACACCTTC
TRBJ1-1	TRBV28	-	-	CASTRTGRAEAFF	TGTGCCAGCACCAGGACGGGGAGAGCTGAAGCTTTCTTT
TRBJ2-7	TRBV28	TRBD1	-	CASSPGQGPYEQYF	TGTGCCAGCAGCCCGGGACAGGGACCCTACGAGCAGTACTTC
TRBJ2-2	TRBV10-3	-	-	CATRPTVGELFF	TGTGCCACCAGGCCGACAGTTGGGGAGCTGTTTTTT
TRBJ1-1	TRBV9	TRBD1	once	CASSPGSAGGTEAFF	TGTGCCAGCAGCCCCGGGTCCGCAGGGGGCACTGAAGCTTTCTTT
TRBJ2-5	TRBV6-5	TRBD1	-	CASSYGDRGRETQYF	TGTGCCAGCAGTTACGGGGACAGGGGGCGAGAGACCCAGTACTTC
TRBJ2-7	TRBV7-2	TRBD2	once	CASRGLAGGSEQYF	TGTGCCAGCAGGGGACTAGCGGGAGGGAGCGAGCAGTACTTC
TRBJ1-5	TRBV18	-	-	CASSPTGGGNQPQHF	TGTGCCAGCTCACCAACGGGGGGTGGCAATCAGCCCCAGCATTTT
TRBJ1-1	TRBV18	TRBD1	once	CASSPSIRQGGTEAFF	TGTGCCAGCTCACCATCGATTAGACAGGGGGGCACTGAAGCTTTCTTT
TRBJ2-7	TRBV28	-	-	CASREGAREQYF	TGTGCCAGCAGGGAGGGGGCTCGGGAGCAGTACTTC
TRBJ1-1	TRBV6-5	TRBD1	-	CASRYTGETEAFF	TGTGCCAGCAGGTACACAGGGGAGACTGAAGCTTTCTTT
TRBJ2-3	TRBV9	TRBD2	-	CASSVRASGITDTQYF	TGTGCCAGCAGCGTAAGGGCTAGCGGGATCACAGATACGCAGTATTTT
TRBJ2-1	TRBV5-1	-	-	CASSLASMGVAYNEQFF	TGCGCCAGCAGCTTGGCCTCGATGGGCGTCGCCTACAATGAGCAGTTCTTC
TRBJ1-2	TRBV5-4	TRBD1	-	CASSPDRDYGYTF	TGTGCCAGCAGCCCGGACAGGGACTATGGCTACACCTTC
TRBJ2-2	TRBV6-5	-	-	CASSYTRNTGELFF	TGTGCCAGCAGTTACACCAGGAACACCGGGGAGCTGTTTTTT
TRBJ2-3	TRBV5-1	-	-	CASSLERGTDTQYF	TGCGCCAGCAGCTTGGAGAGGGGCACAGATACGCAGTATTTT
TRBJ2-7	TRBV5-5	TRBD2	-	CASSLPLAANYGGEQYF	TGTGCCAGCAGCTTGCCCTTGGCGGCAAACTACGGGGGGGAGCAGTACTTC
TRBJ2-5	TRBV6-1	-	-	CASLAWAGETQYF	TGTGCCAGCCTCGCCTGGGCCGGAGAGACCCAGTACTTC
TRBJ2-7	TRBV5-1	-	-	CASSLTGSGLEQYF	TGCGCCAGCAGCTTGACAGGGTCGGGGCTCGAGCAGTACTTC
TRBJ2-3	TRBV2	TRBD2	-	CASSQSGRGTTDTQYF	TGTGCCAGCAGCCAAAGCGGGAGGGGGACCACAGATACGCAGTATTTT
TRBJ2-1	TRBV7-3	TRBD2	-	CASSRTGTSGIYEQFF	TGTGCCAGCAGCCGAACCGGGACTAGCGGGATCTATGAGCAGTTCTTC
TRBJ2-7	TRBV10-3	TRBD1	-	CAISDRDRGNEQYF	TGTGCCATCAGTGACCGGGACAGGGGTAACGAGCAGTACTTC
TRBJ2-7	TRBV2	-	-	CASTLADIYEQYF	TGTGCCAGCACCCTTGCGGACATCTACGAGCAGTACTTC
TRBJ2-3	TRBV25-1	-	-	CASSGDSSGTQYF	TGTGCCAGCAGTGGGGACTCCTCGGGTACGCAGTATTTT
TRBJ1-1	TRBV7-8	-	-	CASSLFVIGADTEAFF	TGTGCCAGCAGCTTATTCGTTATTGGGGCAGACACTGAAGCTTTCTTT
TRBJ2-3	TRBV19	-	-	CASSWDATDTQYF	TGTGCCAGTAGTTGGGATGCCACAGATACGCAGTATTTT
TRBJ2-3	TRBV7-2	-	once	CASSAGTSLYTDTQYF	TGTGCCAGCAGCGCCGGGACCTCCCTTTACACAGATACGCAGTATTTT
TRBJ1-2	TRBV10-3	-	-	CASVRAGYGYTF	TGTGCCTCCGTGAGGGCGGGCTATGGCTACACCTTC
TRBJ2-1	TRBV6-5	TRBD2	-	CASISVKRGYNEQFF	TGTGCCAGCATTTCGGTTAAGCGGGGATACAATGAGCAGTTCTTC
TRBJ2-2	TRBV7-3	-	once	CASSYTVSWGTGELFF	TGTGCCAGCAGCTACACAGTATCCTGGGGCACCGGGGAGCTGTTTTTT